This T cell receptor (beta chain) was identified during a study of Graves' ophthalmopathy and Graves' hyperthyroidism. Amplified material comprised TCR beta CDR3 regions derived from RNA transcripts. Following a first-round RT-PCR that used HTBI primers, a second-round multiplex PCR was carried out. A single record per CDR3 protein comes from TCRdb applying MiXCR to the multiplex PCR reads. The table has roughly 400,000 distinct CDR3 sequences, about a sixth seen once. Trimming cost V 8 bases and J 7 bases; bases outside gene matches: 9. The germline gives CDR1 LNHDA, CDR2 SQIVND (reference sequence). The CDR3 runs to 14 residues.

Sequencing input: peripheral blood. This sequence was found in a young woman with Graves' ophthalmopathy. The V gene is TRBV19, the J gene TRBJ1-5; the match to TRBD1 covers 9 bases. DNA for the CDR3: TGTGCCAGTGGTACACAGGGGGCCGGCCAGCCCCAGCATTTT. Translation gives CASGTQGAGQPQHF.